This T cell receptor (beta chain) was obtained from a study of tissue T cells after allogeneic stem cell transplantation. The study's findings and limits: Tissue-detected TCR repertoire was only partly captured by blood and spleen T cells.

Generated by immunoSEQ multiplex PCR, the TCRdb table keeps only in-frame clones and is missing some. The table lists 1,800 or so clones, roughly half of them singletons. Regarding this clone: The antigen is unknown. Mouse gene names and germline throughout. The CDR3 is cut off 1 residue early in the read; its end comes from the germline J gene.

As to time point: mouse harvest day 14 after allogeneic transplant. Tail vein injection delivered 10^7 T-cell-depleted bone marrow cells and 10^6 splenic CD5+ T cells. This mouse GVHD model was MHC-mismatched B6 to BALB/c, profiled day 7 or 14. The germline V gene encodes CDR1 SGHDT and CDR2 FRDEAV. The length of the CDR3 is 13 residues. Trimming removed 2 bases at V and 2 bases at J, with 5 bases between. The TCR originated in a female BALB/c mouse given C57BL/6 T cells with graft-versus-host disease after an allogeneic hematopoietic cell transplant. The V call is TRBV14, the J call TRBJ2-1; possibly TRBD1 or TRBD2 for D (5 bases each). Sequenced: blood. The sequenced CDR3 bases are TGTGCCAGCAGTTTGGGGGACTATGCTGAGCAGTTC. It specifies CASSLGDYAEQF. The CDR3 as a whole reads CASSLGDYAEQFF.